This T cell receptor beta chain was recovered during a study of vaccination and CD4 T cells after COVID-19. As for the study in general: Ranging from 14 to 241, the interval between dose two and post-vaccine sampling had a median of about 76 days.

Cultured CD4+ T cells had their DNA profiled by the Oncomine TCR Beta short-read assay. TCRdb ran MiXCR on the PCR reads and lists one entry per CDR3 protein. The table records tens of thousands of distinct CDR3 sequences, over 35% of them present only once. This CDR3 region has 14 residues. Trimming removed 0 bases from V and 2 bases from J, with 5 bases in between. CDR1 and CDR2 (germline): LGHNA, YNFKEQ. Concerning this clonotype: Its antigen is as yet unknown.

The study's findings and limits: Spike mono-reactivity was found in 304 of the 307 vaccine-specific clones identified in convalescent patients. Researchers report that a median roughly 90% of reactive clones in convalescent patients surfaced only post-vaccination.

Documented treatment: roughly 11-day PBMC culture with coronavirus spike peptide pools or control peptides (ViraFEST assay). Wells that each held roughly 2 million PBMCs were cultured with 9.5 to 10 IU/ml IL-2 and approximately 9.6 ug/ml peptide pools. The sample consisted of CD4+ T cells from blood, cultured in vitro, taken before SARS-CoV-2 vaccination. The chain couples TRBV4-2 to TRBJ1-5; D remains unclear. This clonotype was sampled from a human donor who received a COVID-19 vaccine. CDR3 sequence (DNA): TGTGCCAGCAGCCAAGATATAGGCAATCAGCCCCAGCATTTT. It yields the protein CASSQDIGNQPQHF.